Given below is one TCR beta chain in context. The final CDR3 position lacks the conserved phenylalanine or tryptophan, pointing to a likely read error. This sample's RNA came from whole unsorted tissue. This specimen comes from a study of tumor and adjacent non-tumor tissue in lung cancer. This CDR3 is built from 14 residues. V was trimmed by 3 bases and J by 9 bases, leaving 17 bases between them. Three rounds of nested PCR, following a modified ARM-PCR protocol, produced the TCRbeta library. In TCRdb, the multiplex PCR reads were re-called with MiXCR into one record per CDR3 protein. Among approximately 120,000 distinct CDR3 sequences listed, roughly 73% were seen once.

The sample taken for sequencing was lung tumor tissue. This TCR derives from a woman aged 60 to 75 with non-small cell lung cancer. This chain joins TRBV12-3 or TRBV12-4 and TRBJ1-1; the D gene is possibly TRBD1 (6 bases). DNA of the CDR3: TGTGCCAGCAGTTTCGGGGATGTACAGGGAAAAGCTTTCATT. Translating it yields CASSFGDVQGKAFI.